These 13 T cell receptor beta chains share one sample of origin, sequenced in a study of shared clonotypes between healthy human individuals. Sequencing was performed with immunoSEQ multiplex PCR; in TCRdb, only in-frame clones are kept and a portion is missing. Of a few hundred thousand clones detected, over 60% appear once; the ten largest clones hold 12%. Material for sequencing was PBMCs. These receptors were taken from a woman aged 40 to 50 in good health. Some clones in this sample may be carry-over from other donors' samples.

The chain combines TRBV27 with TRBJ2-2; 10 bases fit TRBD2. The V segment lost 3 bases and the J segment 9 bases; nucleotides outside the gene matches: 10. This CDR3 contains 16 residues. Germline V gives CDR1 MNHEY, CDR2 SMNVEV (reference sequence). The CDR3 DNA follows: TGTGCCAGCAGTTTCGCCCCTGGGACTAGCGCTTGGGAGCTGTTTTTT. This gives the protein CASSFAPGTSAWELFF.

CDR3 protein: CASLRSTGGGEQFF. In DNA form, the CDR3 reads TGCGCCAGTCTGAGATCGACAGGGGGAGGTGAGCAGTTCTTC. V and J are TRBV5-1 and TRBJ2-1; 9 bases line up with TRBD1. Looked up from germline, CDR1 is SGHRS and CDR2 is YFSETQ. Unmatched junction bases numbered 12, after V lost 8 bases and J lost 9 bases. The CDR3 is made up of 14 amino acids.

CDR3 sequence: CASSRQGPNEQFF. The CDR3 region has the DNA TGTGCCAGCAGTAGACAGGGCCCGAATGAGCAGTTCTTC. The genes are TRBV9 and TRBJ2-1; 7 bases fit TRBD1. The CDR3 has 13 residues. J lost 7 bases, V lost 5 bases, and 6 bases had no gene match. Germline V gene data show CDR1 as SGDLS and CDR2 as YYNGEE.

The CDR3 DNA follows: TGTGCCAGCAGCCGAGGACTAGCGGGAACCTACGAGCAGTACTTC. Translation: CASSRGLAGTYEQYF. The chain has TRBV4-2 and TRBJ2-7; 12 nucleotides line up with TRBD2. This CDR3 is 15 amino acids long. After removal of 4 bases from V and 2 bases from J, the junction contained 3 bases not matched to a gene. Germline V lookup: CDR1 LGHNA, CDR2 YNFKEQ.

The chain has TRBV19 and TRBJ2-1, with D unresolved. Germline V gene data show CDR1 as LNHDA and CDR2 as SQIVND (reference sequence). The CDR3 covers 15 residues. Trimming removed 2 bases from V and 4 bases from J, with 12 bases in between. CDR3 protein: CASSIWQEKYNEQFF. CDR3 nucleotide sequence: TGTGCCAGTAGTATATGGCAGGAGAAGTACAATGAGCAGTTCTTC.

This clone was detected once. The V call is TRBV2, the J call TRBJ2-1; no clear D. The CDR3 contains 16 residues. V lost 4 bases to trimming and J lost 1 base, with 14 bases between them. Germline V gene lookup returns CDR1 SNHLY and CDR2 FYNNEI. The CDR3 DNA reads TGTGCCAGCAGTGGGATGCGCCTCCCTTCCTACAATGAGCAGTTCTTC. This gives the protein CASSGMRLPSYNEQFF.

This clone was seen more than once but under ten times. The chain has TRBV18 and TRBJ1-2, with D uncertain. This CDR3 is built from 13 residues. Trimming removed 5 bases at V and 8 bases at J, with 15 bases between. The V gene's germline CDR1 is KGHSH and CDR2 LQKENI. DNA for the CDR3: TGTGCCAGCTCAACATCTTCCACGGAGGGCTACACCTTC. This translates into CASSTSSTEGYTF.

This chain uses TRBV11-3 with TRBJ2-1; 8 bases match TRBD1. The CDR3 loop spans 13 amino acids. Trimming at V came to 1 base and at J to 9 bases, leaving 2 bases not matched to a gene. Looked up from germline, CDR1 is SGHNT and CDR2 is YENEEA. The CDR3 loop reads CASSLVDRGEQFF. DNA of the CDR3: TGTGCCAGCAGCTTAGTCGACAGGGGTGAGCAGTTCTTC.

The chain uses TRBV11-3 and TRBJ2-1; a weak D match, TRBD2 (6 bases). Germline assignment: CDR1 SGHNT and CDR2 YENEEA. CDR3 length: 16 amino acids. Trimming removed 5 bases from V and 3 bases from J, with 17 bases in between. This CDR3 is CASSPTSSAIYNEQFF. The CDR3 region has the DNA TGTGCCAGCAGCCCCACCTCTAGCGCCATCTACAATGAGCAGTTCTTC.

Points on this clone: A far bigger clonotype differs at one base, so this is likely a read error. A read error is likely, as this CDR3 ends without the conserved phenylalanine or tryptophan. The chain uses TRBV7-9 and TRBJ2-7, with D maybe TRBD2 (5 bases). V lost 5 bases, J lost 6 bases, and 17 bases lay in between. CDR3 length equals 14 residues. Germline-derived CDR1 and CDR2 are SEHNR and FQNEAQ (reference sequence). CDR3 DNA: TGTGCCAGCAGCGGAAGCACGGGATGGGCCGAGCAGTACCTC. Protein: CASSGSTGWAEQYL.

This clone was observed a handful of times. V usage is TRBV4-3 and J usage is TRBJ2-2; D is possibly TRBD1 (5 bases). CDR1 LGHNA and CDR2 YSLEER come from the germline V gene. The V gene lost 0 bases and the J gene lost 3 bases, with 17 bases spanning the gap. The CDR3 has 18 amino acids. The DNA for the CDR3 is TGCGCCAGCAGCCAAGATGGTAGGGCAGGGTTGCACACCGGGGAGCTGTTTTTT. Its translation: CASSQDGRAGLHTGELFF.

Details on this clone: The same CDR3 also results from other DNA sequences found in this sample. The chain combines TRBV7-9 with TRBJ2-2; D assignment may be TRBD1 or TRBD2 (5 bases each). The CDR3 covers 13 residues. Trimming removed 2 bases from V and 6 bases from J, with 7 bases in between. Germline V gene sequence: CDR1 SEHNR, CDR2 FQNEAQ (reference sequence). The CDR3 is CASSLMGAGELFF. CDR3 DNA sequence: TGTGCCAGCAGCTTAATGGGGGCCGGGGAGCTGTTTTTT. Drawing the rest from reference TRBV7-9 and TRBJ2-2, the complete variable domain is DTGVSQNPRHKITKRGQNVTFRCDPISEHNRLYWYRQTLGQGPEFLTYFQNEAQLEKSRLLSDRFSAERPKGSFSTLEIQRTEQGDSAMYLCASSLMGAGELFFGEGSRLTVL.

There are a few counts of this clone. The genes are TRBV2 and TRBJ2-7; no clear D. Germline V CDR1 and CDR2: SNHLY, FYNNEI. This CDR3 has 15 amino acids. The germline V and J ends were trimmed by 1 base and 5 bases, with 15 bases remaining between them. This CDR3 is CASSEEASGWNEQYF. The CDR3 region has the DNA TGTGCCAGCAGTGAAGAAGCCTCAGGCTGGAACGAGCAGTACTTC.